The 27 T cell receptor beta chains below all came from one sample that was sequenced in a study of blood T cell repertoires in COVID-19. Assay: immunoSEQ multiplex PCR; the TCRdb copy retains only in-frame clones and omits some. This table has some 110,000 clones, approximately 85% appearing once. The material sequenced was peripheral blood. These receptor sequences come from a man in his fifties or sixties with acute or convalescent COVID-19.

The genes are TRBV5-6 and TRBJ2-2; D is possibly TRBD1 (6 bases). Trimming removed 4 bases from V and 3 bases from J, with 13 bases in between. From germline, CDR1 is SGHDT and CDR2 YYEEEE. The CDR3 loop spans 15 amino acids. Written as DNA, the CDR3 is TGTGCCAGCAGCCCGAACAGGGCTTACACCGGGGAGCTGTTTTTT. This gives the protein CASSPNRAYTGELFF.

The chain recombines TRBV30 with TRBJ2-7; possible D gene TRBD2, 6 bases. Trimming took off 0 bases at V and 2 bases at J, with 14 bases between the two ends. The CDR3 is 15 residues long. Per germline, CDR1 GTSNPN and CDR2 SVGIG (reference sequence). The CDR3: CAWSVWAGITYEQYF. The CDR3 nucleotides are TGTGCCTGGAGTGTATGGGCGGGGATTACCTACGAGCAGTACTTC.

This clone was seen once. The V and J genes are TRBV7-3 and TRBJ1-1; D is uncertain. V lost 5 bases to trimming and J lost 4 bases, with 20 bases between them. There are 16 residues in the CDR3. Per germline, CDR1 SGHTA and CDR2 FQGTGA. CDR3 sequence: CASSRFQQPGGTEAFF. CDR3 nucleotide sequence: TGTGCCAGCAGCCGATTTCAACAGCCAGGAGGCACTGAAGCTTTCTTT.

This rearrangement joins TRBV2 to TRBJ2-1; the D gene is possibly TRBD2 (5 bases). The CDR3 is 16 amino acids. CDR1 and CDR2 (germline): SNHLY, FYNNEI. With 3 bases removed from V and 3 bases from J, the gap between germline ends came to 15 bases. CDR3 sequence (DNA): TGTGCCAGCAGTGAGGAGGTAAACGTAAACTACAATGAGCAGTTCTTC. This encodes CASSEEVNVNYNEQFF. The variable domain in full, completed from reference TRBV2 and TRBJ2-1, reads EPEVTQTPSHQVTQMGQEVILRCVPISNHLYFYWYRQILGQKVEFLVSFYNNEISEKSEIFDDQFSVERPDGSNFTLKIRSTKLEDSAMYFCASSEEVNVNYNEQFFGPGTRLTVL.

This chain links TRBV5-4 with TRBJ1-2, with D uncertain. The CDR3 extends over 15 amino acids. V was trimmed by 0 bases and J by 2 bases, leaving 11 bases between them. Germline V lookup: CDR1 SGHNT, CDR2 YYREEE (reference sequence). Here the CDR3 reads CASSLGSVENYGYTF. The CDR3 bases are TGTGCCAGCAGCTTGGGGTCTGTGGAGAACTATGGCTACACCTTC.

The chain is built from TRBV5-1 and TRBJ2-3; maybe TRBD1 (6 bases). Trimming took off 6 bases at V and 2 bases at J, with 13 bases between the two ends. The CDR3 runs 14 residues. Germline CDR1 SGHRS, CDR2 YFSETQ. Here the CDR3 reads CASNRDTLTDTQYF. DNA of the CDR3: TGCGCCAGCAATCGGGACACTCTCACAGATACGCAGTATTTT.

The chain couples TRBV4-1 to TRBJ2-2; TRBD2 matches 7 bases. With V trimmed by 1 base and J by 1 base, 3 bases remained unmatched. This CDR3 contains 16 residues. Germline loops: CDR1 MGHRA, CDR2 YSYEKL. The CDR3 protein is CASSQAPSGNTGELFF. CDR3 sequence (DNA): TGCGCCAGCAGCCAAGCCCCTAGCGGGAACACCGGGGAGCTGTTTTTT.

The DNA of the CDR3 is TGTGCCAGTAGTATTCGGGACAGGGTTATGAACACTGAAGCTTTCTTT. It encodes CASSIRDRVMNTEAFF. The V call is TRBV19, the J call TRBJ1-1; 9 bases agree with TRBD1. V lost 3 bases to trimming and J lost 0 bases; unmatched junction nucleotides: 5. CDR3 length equals 16 residues. Germline loops: CDR1 LNHDA, CDR2 SQIVND (reference sequence).

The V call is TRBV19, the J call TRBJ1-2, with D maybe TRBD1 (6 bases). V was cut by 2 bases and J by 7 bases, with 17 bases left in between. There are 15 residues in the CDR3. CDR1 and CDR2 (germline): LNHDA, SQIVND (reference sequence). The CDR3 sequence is CASSIPTGLGPGYTF. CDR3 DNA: TGTGCCAGTAGTATACCTACAGGGCTCGGTCCTGGCTACACCTTC.

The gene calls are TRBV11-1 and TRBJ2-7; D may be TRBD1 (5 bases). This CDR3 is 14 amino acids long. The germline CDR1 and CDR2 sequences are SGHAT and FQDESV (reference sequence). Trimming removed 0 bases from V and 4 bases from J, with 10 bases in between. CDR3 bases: TGTGCCAGCAGCTTAGCCCCCCCAGGGTACGAGCAGTACTTC. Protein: CASSLAPPGYEQYF.

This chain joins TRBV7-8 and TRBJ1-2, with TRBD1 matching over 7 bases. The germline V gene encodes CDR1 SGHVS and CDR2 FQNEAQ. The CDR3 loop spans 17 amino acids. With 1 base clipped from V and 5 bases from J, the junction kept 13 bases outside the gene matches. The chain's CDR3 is CASSLGGGQAASYGYTF. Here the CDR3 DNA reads TGTGCCAGCAGCTTAGGGGGAGGACAGGCGGCTTCGTATGGCTACACCTTC.

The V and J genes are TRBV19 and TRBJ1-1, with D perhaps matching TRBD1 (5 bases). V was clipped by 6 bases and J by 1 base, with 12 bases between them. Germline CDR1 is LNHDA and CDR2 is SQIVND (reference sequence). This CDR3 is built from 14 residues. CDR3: CASRKRGENTEAFF. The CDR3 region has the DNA TGTGCCAGTAGAAAAAGGGGTGAGAACACTGAAGCTTTCTTT.

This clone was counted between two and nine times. In nucleotides, the CDR3 is TGTGCCAGTAGTACCCGGGCCAGCGGAGAAAAACTGTTTTTT. It encodes CASSTRASGEKLFF. The rearrangement uses TRBV19 and TRBJ1-4; no clear D gene. The CDR3 length is 14 residues. The germline gives CDR1 LNHDA, CDR2 SQIVND (reference sequence). Trimming shortened V by 4 bases and J by 8 bases, and 14 bases separated the two germline ends.

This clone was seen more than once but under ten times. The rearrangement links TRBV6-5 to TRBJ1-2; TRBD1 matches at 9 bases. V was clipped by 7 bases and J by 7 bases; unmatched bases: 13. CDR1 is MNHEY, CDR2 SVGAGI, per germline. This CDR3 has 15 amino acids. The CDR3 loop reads CASKLLQGAPGGYTF. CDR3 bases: TGTGCCAGCAAACTCCTACAGGGGGCGCCGGGTGGCTACACCTTC.

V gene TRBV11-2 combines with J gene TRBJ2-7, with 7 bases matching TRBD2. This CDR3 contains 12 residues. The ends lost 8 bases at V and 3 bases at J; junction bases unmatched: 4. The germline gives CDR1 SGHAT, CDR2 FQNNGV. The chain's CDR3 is CASHSGGYEQYF. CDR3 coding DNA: TGTGCCAGCCACTCGGGGGGCTACGAGCAGTACTTC. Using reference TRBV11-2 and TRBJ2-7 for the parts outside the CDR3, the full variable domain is EAGVAQSPRYKIIEKRQSVAFWCNPISGHATLYWYQQILGQGPKLLIQFQNNGVVDDSQLPKDRFSAERLKGVDSTLKIQPAKLEDSAVYLCASHSGGYEQYFGPGTRLTVT.

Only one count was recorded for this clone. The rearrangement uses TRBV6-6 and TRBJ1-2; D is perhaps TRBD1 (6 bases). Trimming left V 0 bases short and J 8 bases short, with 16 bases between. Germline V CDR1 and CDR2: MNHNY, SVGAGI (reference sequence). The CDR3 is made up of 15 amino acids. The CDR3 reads CASSYSSLGAEGYTF. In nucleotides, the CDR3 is TGTGCCAGCAGTTACTCTTCTCTGGGGGCGGAAGGCTACACCTTC.

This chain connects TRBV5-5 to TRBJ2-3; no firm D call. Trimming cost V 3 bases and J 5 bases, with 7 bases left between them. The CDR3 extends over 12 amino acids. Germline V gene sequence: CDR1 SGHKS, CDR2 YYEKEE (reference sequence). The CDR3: CASSSRGDTQYF. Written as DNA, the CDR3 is TGTGCCAGCAGCTCCCGCGGAGATACGCAGTATTTT.

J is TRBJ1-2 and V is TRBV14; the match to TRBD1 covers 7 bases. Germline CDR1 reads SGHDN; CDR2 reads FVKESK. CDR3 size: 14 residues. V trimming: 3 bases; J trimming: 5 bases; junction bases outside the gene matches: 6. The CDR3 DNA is TGTGCCAGCAGCCATACGACAGGGCCTTATGGCTACACCTTC. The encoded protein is CASSHTTGPYGYTF. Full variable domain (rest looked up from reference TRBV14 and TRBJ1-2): EAGVTQFPSHSVIEKGQTVTLRCDPISGHDNLYWYRRVMGKEIKFLLHFVKESKQDESGMPNNRFLAERTGGTYSTLKVQPAELEDSGVYFCASSHTTGPYGYTFGSGTRLTVV.

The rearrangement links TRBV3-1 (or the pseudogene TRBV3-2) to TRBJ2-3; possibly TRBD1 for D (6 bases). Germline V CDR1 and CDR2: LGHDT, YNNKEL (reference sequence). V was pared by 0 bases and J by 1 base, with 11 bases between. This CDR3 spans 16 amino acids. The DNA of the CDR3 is TGTGCCAGCAGCCAAGATTGGGGGCTAGGCACAGATACGCAGTATTTT. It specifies CASSQDWGLGTDTQYF.

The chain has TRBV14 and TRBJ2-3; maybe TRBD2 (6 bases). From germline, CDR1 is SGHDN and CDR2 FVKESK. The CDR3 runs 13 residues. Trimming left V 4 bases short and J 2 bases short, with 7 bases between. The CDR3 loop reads CASSRGTTDTQYF. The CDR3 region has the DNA TGTGCCAGCAGCCGCGGGACCACAGATACGCAGTATTTT. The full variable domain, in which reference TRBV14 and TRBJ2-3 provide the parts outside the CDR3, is EAGVTQFPSHSVIEKGQTVTLRCDPISGHDNLYWYRRVMGKEIKFLLHFVKESKQDESGMPNNRFLAERTGGTYSTLKVQPAELEDSGVYFCASSRGTTDTQYFGPGTRLTVL.

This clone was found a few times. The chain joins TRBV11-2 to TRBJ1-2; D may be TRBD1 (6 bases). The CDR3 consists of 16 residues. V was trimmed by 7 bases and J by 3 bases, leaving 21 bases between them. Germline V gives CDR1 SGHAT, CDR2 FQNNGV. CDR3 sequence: CASIPVRGEGDYGYTF. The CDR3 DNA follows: TGTGCCAGCATCCCCGTGAGGGGGGAGGGGGACTATGGCTACACCTTC.

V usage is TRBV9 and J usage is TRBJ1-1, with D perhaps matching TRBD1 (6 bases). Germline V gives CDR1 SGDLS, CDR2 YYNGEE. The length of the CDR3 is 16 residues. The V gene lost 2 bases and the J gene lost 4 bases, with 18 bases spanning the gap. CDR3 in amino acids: CASSVAPGQRSTEAFF. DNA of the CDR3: TGTGCCAGCAGCGTTGCCCCGGGACAAAGGAGCACTGAAGCTTTCTTT.

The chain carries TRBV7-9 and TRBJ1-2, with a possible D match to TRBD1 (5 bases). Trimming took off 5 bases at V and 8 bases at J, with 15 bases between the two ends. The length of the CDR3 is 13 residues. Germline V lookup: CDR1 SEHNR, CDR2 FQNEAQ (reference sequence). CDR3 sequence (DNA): TGTGCCAGCAGCCGTCAGGGAGGAGCGGGCTACACCTTC. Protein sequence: CASSRQGGAGYTF.

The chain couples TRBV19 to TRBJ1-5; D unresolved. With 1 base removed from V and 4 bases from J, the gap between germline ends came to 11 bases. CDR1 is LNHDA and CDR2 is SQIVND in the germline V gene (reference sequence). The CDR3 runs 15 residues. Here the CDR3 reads CASSIGLRFNQPQHF. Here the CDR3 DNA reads TGTGCCAGTAGTATAGGGTTGCGGTTTAATCAGCCCCAGCATTTT.

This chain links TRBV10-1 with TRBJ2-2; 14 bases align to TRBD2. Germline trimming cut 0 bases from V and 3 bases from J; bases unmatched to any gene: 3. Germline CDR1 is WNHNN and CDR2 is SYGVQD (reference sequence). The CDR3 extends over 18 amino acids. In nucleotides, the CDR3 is TGCGCCAGCAGTGAGTCTCTGGGACTAGCGGGGGACACCGGGGAGCTGTTTTTT. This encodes CASSESLGLAGDTGELFF.

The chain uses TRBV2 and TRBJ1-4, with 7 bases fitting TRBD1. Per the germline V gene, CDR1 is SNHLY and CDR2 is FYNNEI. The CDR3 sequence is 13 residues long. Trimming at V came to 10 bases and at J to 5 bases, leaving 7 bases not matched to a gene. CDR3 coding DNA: TGTGCCACCCGGGACAGCGGGAATGAAAAACTGTTTTTT. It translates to CATRDSGNEKLFF.

In DNA, the CDR3 is TGTGCCAGCAGCCAAGGTGTAGGGGCACGGGAGACCCAGTACTTC. Its protein product is CASSQGVGARETQYF. The J gene is TRBJ2-5, the V gene TRBV3-1 (or the pseudogene TRBV3-2); the D gene is possibly TRBD1 (5 bases). In germline, CDR1 is LGHDT, CDR2 YNNKEL (reference sequence). The CDR3 sequence is 15 residues long. The germline V and J ends were trimmed by 1 base and 5 bases, with 14 bases remaining between them.